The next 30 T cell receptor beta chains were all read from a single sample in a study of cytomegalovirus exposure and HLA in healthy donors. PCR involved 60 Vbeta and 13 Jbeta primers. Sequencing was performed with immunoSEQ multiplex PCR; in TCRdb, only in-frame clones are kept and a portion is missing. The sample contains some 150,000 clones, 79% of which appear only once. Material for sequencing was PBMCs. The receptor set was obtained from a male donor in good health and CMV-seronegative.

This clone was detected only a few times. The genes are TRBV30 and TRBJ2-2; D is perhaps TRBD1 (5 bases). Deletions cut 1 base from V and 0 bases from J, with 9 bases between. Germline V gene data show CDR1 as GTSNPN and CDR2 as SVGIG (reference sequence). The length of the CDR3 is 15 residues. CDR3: CAWSGGSSNTGELFF. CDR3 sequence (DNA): TGTGCCTGGAGTGGGGGCTCCTCGAACACCGGGGAGCTGTTTTTT.

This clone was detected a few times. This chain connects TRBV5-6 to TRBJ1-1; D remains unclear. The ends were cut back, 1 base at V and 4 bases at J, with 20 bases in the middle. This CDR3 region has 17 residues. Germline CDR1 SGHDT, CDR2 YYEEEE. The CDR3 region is CASSLSTDSRAGTEAFF. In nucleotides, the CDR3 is TGTGCCAGCAGCTTGAGTACAGATTCGCGCGCTGGCACTGAAGCTTTCTTT.

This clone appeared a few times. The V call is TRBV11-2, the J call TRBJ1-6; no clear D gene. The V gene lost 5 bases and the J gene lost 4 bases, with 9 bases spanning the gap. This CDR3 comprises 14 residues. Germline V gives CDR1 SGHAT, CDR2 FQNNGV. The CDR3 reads CASSQQQYNSPLHF. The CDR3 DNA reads TGTGCCAGCAGCCAACAGCAATATAATTCACCCCTCCACTTT.

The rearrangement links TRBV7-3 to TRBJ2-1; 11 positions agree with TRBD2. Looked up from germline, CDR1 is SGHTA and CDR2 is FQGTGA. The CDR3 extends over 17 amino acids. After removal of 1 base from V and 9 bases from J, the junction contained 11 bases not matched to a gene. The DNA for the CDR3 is TGTGCCAGCAGCTTAATGGTGGTTAGCGGGGGGGCCATTGAGCAGTTCTTC. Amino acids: CASSLMVVSGGAIEQFF. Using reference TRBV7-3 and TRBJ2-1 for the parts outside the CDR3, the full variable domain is GAGVSQTPSNKVTEKGKYVELRCDPISGHTALYWYRQSLGQGPEFLIYFQGTGAADDSGLPNDRFFAVRPEGSVSTLKIQRTERGDSAVYLCASSLMVVSGGAIEQFFGPGTRLTVL.

The CDR3 region has the DNA TGCGCCAGCAGCCAATCCCTGGGGCAGGGAAGAAGGAGCTATGGCTACACCTTC. Translated, it gives CASSQSLGQGRRSYGYTF. The genes are TRBV4-3 and TRBJ1-2; D perhaps matches TRBD1 (5 bases). V dropped 2 bases and J dropped 4 bases, with 23 bases sitting between them. The CDR3 spans 18 residues. Per the germline V gene, CDR1 is LGHNA and CDR2 is YSLEER.

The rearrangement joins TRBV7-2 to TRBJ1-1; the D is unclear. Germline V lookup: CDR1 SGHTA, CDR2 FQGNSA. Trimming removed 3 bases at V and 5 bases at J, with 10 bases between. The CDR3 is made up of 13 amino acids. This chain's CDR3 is CASSFEVRTEAFF. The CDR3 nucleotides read TGTGCCAGCAGCTTTGAGGTTAGAACTGAAGCTTTCTTT.

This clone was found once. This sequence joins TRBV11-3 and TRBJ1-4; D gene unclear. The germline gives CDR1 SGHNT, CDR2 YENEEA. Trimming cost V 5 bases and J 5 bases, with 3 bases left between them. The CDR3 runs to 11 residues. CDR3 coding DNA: TGTGCCAGCAGCCGGAATGAAAAACTGTTTTTT. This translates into CASSRNEKLFF.

The CDR3 bases are TGTGCCAGCAGCTTCCTTTTGGCTGGCCAAGAGACCCAGTACTTC. Translated, it gives CASSFLLAGQETQYF. V usage is TRBV7-9 and J usage is TRBJ2-5; D not certain. The CDR3 extends over 15 amino acids. Trimming pared 3 bases from V and 1 base from J, leaving 12 bases between. Looked up from germline, CDR1 is SEHNR and CDR2 is FQNEAQ (reference sequence). Full variable domain (remainder filled in from reference TRBV7-9 and TRBJ2-5): DTGVSQNPRHKITKRGQNVTFRCDPISEHNRLYWYRQTLGQGPEFLTYFQNEAQLEKSRLLSDRFSAERPKGSFSTLEIQRTEQGDSAMYLCASSFLLAGQETQYFGPGTRLLVL.

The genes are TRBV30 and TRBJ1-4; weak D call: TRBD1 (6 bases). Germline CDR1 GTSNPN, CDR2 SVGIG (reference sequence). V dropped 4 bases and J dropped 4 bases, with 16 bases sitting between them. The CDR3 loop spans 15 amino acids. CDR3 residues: CAWNPRGGSNEKLFF. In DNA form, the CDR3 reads TGTGCCTGGAACCCGAGGGGGGGTAGTAATGAAAAACTGTTTTTT.

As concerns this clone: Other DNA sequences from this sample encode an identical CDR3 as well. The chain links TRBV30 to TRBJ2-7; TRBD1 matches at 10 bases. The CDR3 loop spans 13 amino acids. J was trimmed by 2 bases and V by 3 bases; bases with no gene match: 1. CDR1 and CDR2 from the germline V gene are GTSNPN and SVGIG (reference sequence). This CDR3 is CAWRGTGAYEQYF. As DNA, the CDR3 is TGTGCCTGGAGGGGGACAGGGGCCTACGAGCAGTACTTC.

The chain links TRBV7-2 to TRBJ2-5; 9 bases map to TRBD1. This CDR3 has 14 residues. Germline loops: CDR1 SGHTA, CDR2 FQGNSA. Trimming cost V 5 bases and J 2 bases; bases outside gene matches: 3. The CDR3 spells CASSVGTGQETQYF. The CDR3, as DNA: TGTGCCAGCAGCGTGGGGACAGGGCAAGAGACCCAGTACTTC.

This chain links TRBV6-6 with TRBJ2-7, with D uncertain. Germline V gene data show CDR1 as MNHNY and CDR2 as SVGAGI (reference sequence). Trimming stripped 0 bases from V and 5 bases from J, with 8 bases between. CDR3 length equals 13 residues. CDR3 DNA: TGTGCCAGCAGTTACTCAAACAGTGACGAGCAGTACTTC. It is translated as CASSYSNSDEQYF.

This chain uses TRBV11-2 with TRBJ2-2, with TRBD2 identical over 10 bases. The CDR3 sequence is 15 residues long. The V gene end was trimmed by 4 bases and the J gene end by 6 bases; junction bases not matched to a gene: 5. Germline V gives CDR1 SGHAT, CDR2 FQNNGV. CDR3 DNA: TGTGCCAGCAGCTCCGGGACTAGCGATGCCGGGGAGCTGTTTTTT. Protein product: CASSSGTSDAGELFF.

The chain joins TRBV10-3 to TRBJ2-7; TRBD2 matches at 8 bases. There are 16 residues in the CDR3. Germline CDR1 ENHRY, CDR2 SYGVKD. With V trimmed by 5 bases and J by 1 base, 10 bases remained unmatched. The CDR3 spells CAISLRDSGNSYEQYF. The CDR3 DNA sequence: TGTGCCATCAGTCTTCGAGATAGCGGGAATTCCTACGAGCAGTACTTC.

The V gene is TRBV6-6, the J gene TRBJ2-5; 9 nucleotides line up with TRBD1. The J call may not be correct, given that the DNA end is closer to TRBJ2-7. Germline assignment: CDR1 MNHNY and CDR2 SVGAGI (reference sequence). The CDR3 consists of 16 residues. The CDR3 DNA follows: TGTGCCAGCAGACCCCACCCGGGACAGGGTACCCACGAGCAGTACTTC. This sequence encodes CASRPHPGQGTHEQYF.

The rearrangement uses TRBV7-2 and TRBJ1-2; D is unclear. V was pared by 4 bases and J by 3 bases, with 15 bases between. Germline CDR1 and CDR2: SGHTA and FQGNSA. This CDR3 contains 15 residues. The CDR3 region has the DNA TGTGCCAGCAGCTCCATCGCGACAAATTACTATGGCTACACCTTC. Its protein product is CASSSIATNYYGYTF.

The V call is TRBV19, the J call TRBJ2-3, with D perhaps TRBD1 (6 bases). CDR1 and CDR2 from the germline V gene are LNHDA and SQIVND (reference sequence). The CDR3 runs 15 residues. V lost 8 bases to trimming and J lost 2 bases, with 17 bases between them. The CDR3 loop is CASGSLEGVTDTQYF. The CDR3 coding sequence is TGTGCCAGTGGCAGCTTAGAGGGGGTCACAGATACGCAGTATTTT. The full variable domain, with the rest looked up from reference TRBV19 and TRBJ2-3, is DGGITQSPKYLFRKEGQNVTLSCEQNLNHDAMYWYRQDPGQGLRLIYYSQIVNDFQKGDIAEGYSVSREKKESFPLTVTSAQKNPTAFYLCASGSLEGVTDTQYFGPGTRLTVL.

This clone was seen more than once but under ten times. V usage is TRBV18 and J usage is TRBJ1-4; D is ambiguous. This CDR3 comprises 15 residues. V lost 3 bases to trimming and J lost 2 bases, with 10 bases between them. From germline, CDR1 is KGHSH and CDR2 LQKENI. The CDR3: CASSPRVETNEKLFF. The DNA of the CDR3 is TGTGCCAGCTCACCGAGAGTGGAGACTAATGAAAAACTGTTTTTT.

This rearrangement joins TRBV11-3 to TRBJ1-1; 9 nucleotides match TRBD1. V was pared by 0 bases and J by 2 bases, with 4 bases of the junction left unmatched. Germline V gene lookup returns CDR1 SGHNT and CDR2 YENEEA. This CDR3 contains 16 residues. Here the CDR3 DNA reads TGTGCCAGCAGCTTAGACGGGACAGGGTCTAACACTGAAGCTTTCTTT. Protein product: CASSLDGTGSNTEAFF. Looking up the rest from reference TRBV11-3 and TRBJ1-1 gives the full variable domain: EAGVVQSPRYKIIEKKQPVAFWCNPISGHNTLYWYLQNLGQGPELLIRYENEEAVDDSQLPKDRFSAERLKGVDSTLKIQPAELGDSAVYLCASSLDGTGSNTEAFFGQGTRLTVV.

The CDR3 bases are TGTGCCAGCGCTCGTCAGCCGGGACAGCCCTACGAGCAGTACTTC. This sequence encodes CASARQPGQPYEQYF. The gene calls are TRBV27 and TRBJ2-7; the match to TRBD1 covers 7 bases. Per germline, CDR1 MNHEY and CDR2 SMNVEV (reference sequence). With V trimmed by 8 bases and J by 2 bases, 12 bases remained unmatched. The CDR3 totals 15 residues.

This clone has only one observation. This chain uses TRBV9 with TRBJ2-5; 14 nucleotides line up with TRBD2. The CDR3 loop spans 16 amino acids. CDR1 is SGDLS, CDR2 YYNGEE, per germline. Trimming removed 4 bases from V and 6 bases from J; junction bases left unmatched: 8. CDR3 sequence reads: CASSPSTSGGAKTQYF. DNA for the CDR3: TGTGCCAGCAGCCCCTCGACTAGCGGGGGGGCTAAGACCCAGTACTTC.

CDR3 nucleotide sequence: TGCGCCAGCAGCCTCCAGACTAGCGGGGGTATGAGCTCCTACGAGCAGTACTTC. Translating gives CASSLQTSGGMSSYEQYF. The rearrangement links TRBV5-1 to TRBJ2-7; 12 bases align to TRBD2. After removal of 4 bases from V and 0 bases from J, the junction contained 11 bases not matched to a gene. The CDR3 runs to 18 residues. CDR1 SGHRS and CDR2 YFSETQ come from the germline V gene. The full variable domain, with the rest looked up from reference TRBV5-1 and TRBJ2-7, is KAGVTQTPRYLIKTRGQQVTLSCSPISGHRSVSWYQQTPGQGLQFLFEYFSETQRNKGNFPGRFSGRQFSNSRSEMNVSTLELGDSALYLCASSLQTSGGMSSYEQYFGPGTRLTVT.

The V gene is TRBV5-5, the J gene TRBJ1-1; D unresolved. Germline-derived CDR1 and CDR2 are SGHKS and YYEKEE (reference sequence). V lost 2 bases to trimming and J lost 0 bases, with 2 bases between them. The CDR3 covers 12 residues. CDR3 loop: CASSFMNTEAFF. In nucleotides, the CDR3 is TGTGCCAGCAGCTTCATGAACACTGAAGCTTTCTTT.

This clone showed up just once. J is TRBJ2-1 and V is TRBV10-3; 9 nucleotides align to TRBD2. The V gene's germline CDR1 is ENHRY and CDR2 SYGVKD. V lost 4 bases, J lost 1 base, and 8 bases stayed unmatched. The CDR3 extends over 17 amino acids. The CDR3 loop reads CAISGRASGDSYNEQFF. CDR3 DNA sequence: TGTGCCATCAGTGGACGAGCTAGCGGGGATTCCTACAATGAGCAGTTCTTC.

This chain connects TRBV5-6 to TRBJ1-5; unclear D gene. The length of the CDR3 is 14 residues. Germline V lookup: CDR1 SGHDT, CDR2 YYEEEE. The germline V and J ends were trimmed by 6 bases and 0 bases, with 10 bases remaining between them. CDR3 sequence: CASTRQYSNQPQHF. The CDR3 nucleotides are TGTGCCAGCACGAGGCAGTATAGCAATCAGCCCCAGCATTTT.

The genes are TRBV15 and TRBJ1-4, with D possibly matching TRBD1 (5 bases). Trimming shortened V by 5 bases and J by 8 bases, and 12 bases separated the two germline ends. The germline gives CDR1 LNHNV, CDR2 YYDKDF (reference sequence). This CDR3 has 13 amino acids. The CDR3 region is CATSPGGGEKLFF. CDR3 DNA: TGTGCCACCAGCCCTGGGGGAGGGGAAAAACTGTTTTTT.

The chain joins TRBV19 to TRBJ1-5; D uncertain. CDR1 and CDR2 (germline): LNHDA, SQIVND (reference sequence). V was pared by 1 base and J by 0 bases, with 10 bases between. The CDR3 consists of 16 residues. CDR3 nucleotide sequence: TGTGCCAGTAGTATAGGAGGGCCCTATAGCAATCAGCCCCAGCATTTT. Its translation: CASSIGGPYSNQPQHF.

CDR3 residues: CASSYGPSYNEQFF. The CDR3 DNA sequence: TGTGCCAGCAGTTACGGGCCCTCCTACAATGAGCAGTTCTTC. The rearrangement uses TRBV6-5 and TRBJ2-1; no reliable D call. The CDR3 extends over 14 amino acids. Trimming left V 2 bases short and J 0 bases short, with 5 bases between. In germline, CDR1 is MNHEY, CDR2 SVGAGI.

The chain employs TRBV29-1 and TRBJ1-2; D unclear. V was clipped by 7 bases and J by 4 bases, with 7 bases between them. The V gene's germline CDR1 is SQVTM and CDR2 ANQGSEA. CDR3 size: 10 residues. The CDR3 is CSAGGYGYTF. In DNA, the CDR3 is TGCAGCGCTGGCGGCTATGGCTACACCTTC.

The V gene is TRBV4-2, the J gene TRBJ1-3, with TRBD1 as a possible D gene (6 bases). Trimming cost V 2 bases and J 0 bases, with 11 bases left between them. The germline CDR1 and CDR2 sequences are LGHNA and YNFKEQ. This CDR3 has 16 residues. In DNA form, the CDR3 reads TGTGCCAGCAGCCAAACAATACAGGGCTCTGGAAACACCATATATTTT. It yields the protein CASSQTIQGSGNTIYF.